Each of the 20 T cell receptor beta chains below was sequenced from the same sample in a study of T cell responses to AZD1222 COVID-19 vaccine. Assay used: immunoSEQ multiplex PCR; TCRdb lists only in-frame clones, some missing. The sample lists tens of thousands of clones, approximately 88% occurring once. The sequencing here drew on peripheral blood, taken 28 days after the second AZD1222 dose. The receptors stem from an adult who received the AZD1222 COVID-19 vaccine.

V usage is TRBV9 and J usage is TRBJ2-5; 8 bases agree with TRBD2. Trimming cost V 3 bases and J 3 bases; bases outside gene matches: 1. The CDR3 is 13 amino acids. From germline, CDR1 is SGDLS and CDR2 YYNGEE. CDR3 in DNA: TGTGCCAGCAGCGCCGGGGGGGAAGAGACCCAGTACTTC. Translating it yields CASSAGGEETQYF.

The CDR3 DNA sequence: TGTGCCAGCAGCGTGGGGTCTGGAAGCTCCTACAATGAGCAGTTCTTC. It encodes CASSVGSGSSYNEQFF. This sequence joins TRBV9 and TRBJ2-1; D uncertain. The CDR3 covers 16 residues. V was cut by 2 bases and J by 0 bases, with 12 bases left in between. Per the germline V gene, CDR1 is SGDLS and CDR2 is YYNGEE. Drawing the rest from reference TRBV9 and TRBJ2-1, the complete variable domain is DSGVTQTPKHLITATGQRVTLRCSPRSGDLSVYWYQQSLDQGLQFLIQYYNGEERAKGNILERFSAQQFPDLHSELNLSSLELGDSALYFCASSVGSGSSYNEQFFGPGTRLTVL.

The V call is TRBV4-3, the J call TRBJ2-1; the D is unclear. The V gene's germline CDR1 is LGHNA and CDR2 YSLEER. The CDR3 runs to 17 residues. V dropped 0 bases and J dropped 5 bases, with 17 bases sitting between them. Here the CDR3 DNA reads TGCGCCAGCAGCCAAGATCGTTTGCGCCGAGCACACAATGAGCAGTTCTTC. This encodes CASSQDRLRRAHNEQFF.

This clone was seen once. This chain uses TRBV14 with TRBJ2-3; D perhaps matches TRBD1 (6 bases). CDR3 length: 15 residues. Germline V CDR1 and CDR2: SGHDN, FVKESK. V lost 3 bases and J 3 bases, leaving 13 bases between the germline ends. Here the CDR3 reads CASSHTGRWTDTQYF. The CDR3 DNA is TGTGCCAGCAGCCACACAGGGCGGTGGACAGATACGCAGTATTTT.

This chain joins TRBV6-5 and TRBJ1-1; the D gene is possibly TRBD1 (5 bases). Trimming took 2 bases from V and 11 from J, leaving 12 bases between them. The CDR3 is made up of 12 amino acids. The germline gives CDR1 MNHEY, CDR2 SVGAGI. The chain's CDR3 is CASSYPGGAAFF. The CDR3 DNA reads TGTGCCAGCAGTTACCCCGGGGGTGCCGCTTTCTTT.

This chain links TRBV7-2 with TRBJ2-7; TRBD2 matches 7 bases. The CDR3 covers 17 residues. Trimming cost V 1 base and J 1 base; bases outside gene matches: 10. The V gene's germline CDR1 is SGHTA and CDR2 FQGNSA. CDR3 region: CASSLVAGGFSSYEQYF. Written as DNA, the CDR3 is TGTGCCAGCAGCTTAGTAGCGGGCGGGTTCTCATCCTACGAGCAGTACTTC.

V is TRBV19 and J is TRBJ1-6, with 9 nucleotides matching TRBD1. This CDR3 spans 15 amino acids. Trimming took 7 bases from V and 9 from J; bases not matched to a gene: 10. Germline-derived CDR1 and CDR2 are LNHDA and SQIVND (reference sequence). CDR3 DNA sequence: TGTGCCAGTACCCCGGACAGGGGAGGATCTTCACCCCTCCACTTT. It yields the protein CASTPDRGGSSPLHF.

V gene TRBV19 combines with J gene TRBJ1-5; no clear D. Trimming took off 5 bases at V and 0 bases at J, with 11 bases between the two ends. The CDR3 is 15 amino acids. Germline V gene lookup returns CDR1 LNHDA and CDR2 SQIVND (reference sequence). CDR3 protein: CASSLTRTSNQPQHF. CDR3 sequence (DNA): TGTGCCAGTAGTTTGACACGGACTAGCAATCAGCCCCAGCATTTT.

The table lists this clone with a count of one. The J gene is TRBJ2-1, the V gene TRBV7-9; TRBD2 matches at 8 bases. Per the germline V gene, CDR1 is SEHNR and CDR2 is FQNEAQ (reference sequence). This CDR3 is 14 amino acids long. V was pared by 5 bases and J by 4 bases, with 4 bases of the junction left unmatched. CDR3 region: CASSPGLGYNEQFF. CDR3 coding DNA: TGTGCCAGCAGCCCGGGACTAGGATACAATGAGCAGTTCTTC.

This CDR3 reads CASSRPPTGGYTF. CDR3 bases: TGTGCCAGCAGCCGTCCCCCCACCGGGGGCTACACCTTC. The chain couples TRBV3-1 (or the pseudogene TRBV3-2) to TRBJ1-2; no reliable D call. This CDR3 comprises 13 residues. Trimming took 4 bases from V and 8 from J, leaving 14 bases between them. Looked up from germline, CDR1 is LGHDT and CDR2 is YNNKEL (reference sequence).

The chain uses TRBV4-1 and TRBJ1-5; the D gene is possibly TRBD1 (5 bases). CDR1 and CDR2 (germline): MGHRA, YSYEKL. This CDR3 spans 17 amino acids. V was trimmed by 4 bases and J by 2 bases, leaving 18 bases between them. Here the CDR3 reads CASSRDSRVGGNQPQHF. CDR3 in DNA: TGCGCCAGCAGCCGAGACTCCCGGGTGGGGGGCAATCAGCCCCAGCATTTT.

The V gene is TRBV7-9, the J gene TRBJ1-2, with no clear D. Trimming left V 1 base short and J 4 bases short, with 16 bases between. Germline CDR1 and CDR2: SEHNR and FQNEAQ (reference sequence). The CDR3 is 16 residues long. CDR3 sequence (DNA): TGTGCCAGCAGCTTAGGCCCCGCCGGGGTGGGCTATGGCTACACCTTC. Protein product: CASSLGPAGVGYGYTF.

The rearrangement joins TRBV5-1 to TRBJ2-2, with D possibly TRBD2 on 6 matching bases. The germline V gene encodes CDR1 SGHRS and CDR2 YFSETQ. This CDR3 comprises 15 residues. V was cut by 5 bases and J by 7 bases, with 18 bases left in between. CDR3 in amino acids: CASRTPVGLHGELFF. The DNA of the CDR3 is TGCGCCAGCAGGACCCCCGTGGGACTTCACGGGGAGCTGTTTTTT.

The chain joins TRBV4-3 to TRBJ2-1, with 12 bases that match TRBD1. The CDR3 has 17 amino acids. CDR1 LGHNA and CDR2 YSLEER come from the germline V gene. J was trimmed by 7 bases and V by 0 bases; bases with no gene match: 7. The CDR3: CASSQDLRGQGANEQFF. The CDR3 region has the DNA TGCGCCAGCAGCCAAGATCTTAGGGGACAGGGGGCGAATGAGCAGTTCTTC.

The CDR3 DNA reads as TGTGCCAGCTCACCAAGGAGAACCGGGACAGGAAACCATAAGGCCTCTGGAAACACCATATATTTT. It codes for CASSPRRTGTGNHKASGNTIYF. The chain recombines TRBV18 with TRBJ1-3; 8 bases are a match to TRBD1. This CDR3 is 22 amino acids long. Trimming at V came to 2 bases and at J to 0 bases, leaving 21 bases not matched to a gene. Germline loops: CDR1 KGHSH, CDR2 LQKENI. Complete variable domain (other parts from reference TRBV18 and TRBJ1-3): NAGVMQNPRHLVRRRGQEARLRCSPMKGHSHVYWYRQLPEEGLKFMVYLQKENIIDESGMPKERFSAEFPKEGPSILRIQQVVRGDSAAYFCASSPRRTGTGNHKASGNTIYFGEGSWLTVV.

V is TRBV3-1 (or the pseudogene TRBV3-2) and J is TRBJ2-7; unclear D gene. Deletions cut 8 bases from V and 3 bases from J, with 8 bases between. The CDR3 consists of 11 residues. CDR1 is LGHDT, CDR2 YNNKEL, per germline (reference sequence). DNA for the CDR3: TGTGCCAGCGGGTTTGGCTACGAGCAGTACTTC. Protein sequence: CASGFGYEQYF.

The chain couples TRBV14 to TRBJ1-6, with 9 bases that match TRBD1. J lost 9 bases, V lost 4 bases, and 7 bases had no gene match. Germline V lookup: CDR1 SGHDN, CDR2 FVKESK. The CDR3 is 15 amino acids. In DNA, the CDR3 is TGTGCCAGCAGCCTGCGGGACAGGGAGGTTTCACCCCTCCACTTT. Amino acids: CASSLRDREVSPLHF.

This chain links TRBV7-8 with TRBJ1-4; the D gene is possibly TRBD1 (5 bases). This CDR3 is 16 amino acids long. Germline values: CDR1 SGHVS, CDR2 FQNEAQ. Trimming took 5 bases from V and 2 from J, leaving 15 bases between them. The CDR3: CASSPAGTRTNEKLFF. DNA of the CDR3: TGTGCCAGCAGCCCAGCCGGGACTCGGACTAATGAAAAACTGTTTTTT.

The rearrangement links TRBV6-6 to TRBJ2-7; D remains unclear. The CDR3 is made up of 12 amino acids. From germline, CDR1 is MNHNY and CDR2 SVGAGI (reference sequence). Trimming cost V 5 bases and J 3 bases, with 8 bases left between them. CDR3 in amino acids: CASSRPSYEQYF. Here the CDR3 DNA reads TGTGCCAGCAGTCGCCCAAGCTACGAGCAGTACTTC.

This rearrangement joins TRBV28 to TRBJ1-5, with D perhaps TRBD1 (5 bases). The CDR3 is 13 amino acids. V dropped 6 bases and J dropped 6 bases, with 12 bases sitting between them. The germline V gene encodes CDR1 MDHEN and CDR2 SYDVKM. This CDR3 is CASRGEAIQPQHF. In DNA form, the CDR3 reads TGTGCCAGCAGGGGGGAAGCAATTCAGCCCCAGCATTTT. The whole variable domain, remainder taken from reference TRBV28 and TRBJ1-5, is DVKVTQSSRYLVKRTGEKVFLECVQDMDHENMFWYRQDPGLGLRLIYFSYDVKMKEKGDIPEGYSVSREKKERFSLILESASTNQTSMYLCASRGEAIQPQHFGDGTRLSIL.